What follows describes a single TCR beta chain. Per the germline V gene, CDR1 is KGHSH and CDR2 is LQKENI. The CDR3 consists of 16 residues. Trimming stripped 0 bases from V and 0 bases from J, with 12 bases between. PCR involved 60 Vbeta and 13 Jbeta primers. TCRdb's copy holds only in-frame clones and misses some; the assay was immunoSEQ multiplex PCR. Counted here are some 180,000 clones, over 65% occurring once; the ten biggest clones make up approximately 1.8%. This entry belongs to a study of cytomegalovirus exposure and HLA in healthy donors. The rearrangement joins TRBV18 to TRBJ2-7; perhaps TRBD2 as D (5 bases). Sequences were obtained from PBMCs. The sequence derives from a woman younger than 45 in good health and CMV-seronegative. The CDR3 DNA reads TGTGCCAGCTCACCACCGTCGGGAAGAGGCTCCTACGAGCAGTACTTC. Its protein is CASSPPSGRGSYEQYF. The variable domain in full, with the rest retrieved from reference TRBV18 and TRBJ2-7, is NAGVMQNPRHLVRRRGQEARLRCSPMKGHSHVYWYRQLPEEGLKFMVYLQKENIIDESGMPKERFSAEFPKEGPSILRIQQVVRGDSAAYFCASSPPSGRGSYEQYFGPGTRLTVT.